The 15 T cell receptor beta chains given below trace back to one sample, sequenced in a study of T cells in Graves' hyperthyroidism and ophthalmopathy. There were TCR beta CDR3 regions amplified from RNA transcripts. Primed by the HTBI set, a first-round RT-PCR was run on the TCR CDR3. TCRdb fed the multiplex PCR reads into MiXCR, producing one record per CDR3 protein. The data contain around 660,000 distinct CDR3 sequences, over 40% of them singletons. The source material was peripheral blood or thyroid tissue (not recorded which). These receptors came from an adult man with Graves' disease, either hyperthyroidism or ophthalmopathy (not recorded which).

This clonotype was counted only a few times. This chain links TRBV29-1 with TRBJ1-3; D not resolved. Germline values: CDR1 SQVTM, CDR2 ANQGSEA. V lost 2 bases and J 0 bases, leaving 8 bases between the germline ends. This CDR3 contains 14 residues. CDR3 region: CSVETEVSGNTIYF. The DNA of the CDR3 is TGCAGCGTTGAAACGGAGGTCTCTGGAAACACCATATATTTT. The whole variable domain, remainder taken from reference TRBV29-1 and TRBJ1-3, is SAVISQKPSRDICQRGTSLTIQCQVDSQVTMMFWYRQQPGQSLTLIATANQGSEATYESGFVIDKFPISRPNLTFSTLTVSNMSPEDSSIYLCSVETEVSGNTIYFGEGSWLTVV.

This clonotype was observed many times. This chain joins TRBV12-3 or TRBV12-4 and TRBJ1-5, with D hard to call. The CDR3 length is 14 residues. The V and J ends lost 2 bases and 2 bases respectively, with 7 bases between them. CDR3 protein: CASSLWAGNQPQHF. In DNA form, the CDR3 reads TGTGCCAGCAGTTTATGGGCAGGCAATCAGCCCCAGCATTTT.

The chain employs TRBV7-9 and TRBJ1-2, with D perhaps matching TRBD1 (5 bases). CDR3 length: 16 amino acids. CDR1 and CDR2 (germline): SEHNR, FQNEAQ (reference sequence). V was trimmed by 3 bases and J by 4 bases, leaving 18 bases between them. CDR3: CASSFTALGAGYGYTF. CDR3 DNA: TGTGCCAGCAGCTTTACCGCTCTTGGGGCGGGCTATGGCTACACCTTC.

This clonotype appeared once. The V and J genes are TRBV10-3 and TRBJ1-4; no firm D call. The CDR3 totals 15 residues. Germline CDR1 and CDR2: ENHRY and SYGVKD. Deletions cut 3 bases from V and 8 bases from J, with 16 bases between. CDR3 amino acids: CAISEGSYGSEKLFF. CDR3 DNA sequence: TGTGCCATCAGTGAAGGGAGTTATGGCTCGGAAAAACTGTTTTTT.

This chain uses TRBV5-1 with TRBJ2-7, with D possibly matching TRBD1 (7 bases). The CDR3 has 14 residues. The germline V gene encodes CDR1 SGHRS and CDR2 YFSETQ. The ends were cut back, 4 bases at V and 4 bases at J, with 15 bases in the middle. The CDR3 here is CASSPLPGGYEQYF. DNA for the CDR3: TGCGCCAGCAGCCCCTTACCAGGGGGGTACGAGCAGTACTTC.

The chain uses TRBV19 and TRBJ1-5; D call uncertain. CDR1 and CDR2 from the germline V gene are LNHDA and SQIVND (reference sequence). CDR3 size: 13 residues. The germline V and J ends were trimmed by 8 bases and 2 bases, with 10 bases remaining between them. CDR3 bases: TGTGCCAGTCTTGGGGAGGGCAATCAGCCCCAGCATTTT. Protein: CASLGEGNQPQHF.

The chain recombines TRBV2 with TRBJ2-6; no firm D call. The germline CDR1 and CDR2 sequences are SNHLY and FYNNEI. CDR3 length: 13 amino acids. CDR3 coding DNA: TGTGATAGAAGGGACTCTGGGGCCAACGTCCTGACTTTC. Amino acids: CDRRDSGANVLTF.

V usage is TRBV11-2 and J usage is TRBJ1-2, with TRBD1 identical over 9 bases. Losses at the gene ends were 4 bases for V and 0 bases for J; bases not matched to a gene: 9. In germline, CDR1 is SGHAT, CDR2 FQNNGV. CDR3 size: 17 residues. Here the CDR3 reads CASSSYRDREANYGYTF. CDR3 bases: TGTGCCAGCAGCTCGTACCGGGACAGGGAGGCTAACTATGGCTACACCTTC.

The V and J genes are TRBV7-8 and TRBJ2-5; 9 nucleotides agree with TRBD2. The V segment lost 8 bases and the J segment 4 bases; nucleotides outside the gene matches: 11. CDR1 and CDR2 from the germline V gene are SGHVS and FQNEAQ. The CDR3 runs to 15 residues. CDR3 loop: CASSPKGLATETQYF. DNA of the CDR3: TGTGCCAGCTCACCGAAGGGACTAGCAACAGAGACCCAGTACTTC.

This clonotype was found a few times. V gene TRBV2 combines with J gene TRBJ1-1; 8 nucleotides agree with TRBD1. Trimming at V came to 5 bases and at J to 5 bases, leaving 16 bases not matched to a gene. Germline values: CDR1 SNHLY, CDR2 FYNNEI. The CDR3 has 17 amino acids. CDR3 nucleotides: TGTGCCAGCAGTCCTACCTTAGGGACAGGAGGAGGTACTGAAGCTTTCTTT. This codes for CASSPTLGTGGGTEAFF. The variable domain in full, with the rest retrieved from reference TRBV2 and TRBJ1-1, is EPEVTQTPSHQVTQMGQEVILRCVPISNHLYFYWYRQILGQKVEFLVSFYNNEISEKSEIFDDQFSVERPDGSNFTLKIRSTKLEDSAMYFCASSPTLGTGGGTEAFFGQGTRLTVV.

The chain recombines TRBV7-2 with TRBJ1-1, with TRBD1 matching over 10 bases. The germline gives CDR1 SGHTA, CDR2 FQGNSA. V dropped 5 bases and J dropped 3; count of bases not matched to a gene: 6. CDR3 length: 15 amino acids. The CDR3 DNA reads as TGTGCCAGCAGCCCTACCGGGACAGGGGACACTGAAGCTTTCTTT. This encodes CASSPTGTGDTEAFF.

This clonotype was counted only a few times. DNA of the CDR3: TGTGCCAGCAGCCAAGTCGGGGACGACTATGGCTACACCTTC. Translated, it gives CASSQVGDDYGYTF. The chain uses TRBV14 and TRBJ1-2; tentative D call: TRBD1 (5 bases). Germline loops: CDR1 SGHDN, CDR2 FVKESK. The CDR3 has 14 amino acids. The germline V and J ends were trimmed by 1 base and 3 bases, with 9 bases remaining between them.

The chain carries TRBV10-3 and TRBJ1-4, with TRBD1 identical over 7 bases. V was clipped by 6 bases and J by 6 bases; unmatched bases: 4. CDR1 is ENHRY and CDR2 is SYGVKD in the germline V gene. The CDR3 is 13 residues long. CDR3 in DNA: TGTGCCATCAGAAGACAGGGCTATGAAAAACTGTTTTTT. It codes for CAIRRQGYEKLFF.

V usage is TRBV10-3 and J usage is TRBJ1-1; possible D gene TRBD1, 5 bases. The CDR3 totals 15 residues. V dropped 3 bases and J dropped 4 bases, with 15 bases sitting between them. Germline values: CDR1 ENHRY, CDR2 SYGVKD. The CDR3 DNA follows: TGTGCCATCAGTGACTTCGACAGCCCGGGCACTGAAGCTTTCTTT. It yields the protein CAISDFDSPGTEAFF.

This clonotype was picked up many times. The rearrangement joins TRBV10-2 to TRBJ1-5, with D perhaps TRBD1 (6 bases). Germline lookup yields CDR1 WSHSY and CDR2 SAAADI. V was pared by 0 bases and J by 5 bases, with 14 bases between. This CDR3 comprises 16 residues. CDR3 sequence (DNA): TGCGCCAGCAGTGAGTCACGGGGGGCGCATGATCAGCCCCAGCATTTT. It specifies CASSESRGAHDQPQHF.